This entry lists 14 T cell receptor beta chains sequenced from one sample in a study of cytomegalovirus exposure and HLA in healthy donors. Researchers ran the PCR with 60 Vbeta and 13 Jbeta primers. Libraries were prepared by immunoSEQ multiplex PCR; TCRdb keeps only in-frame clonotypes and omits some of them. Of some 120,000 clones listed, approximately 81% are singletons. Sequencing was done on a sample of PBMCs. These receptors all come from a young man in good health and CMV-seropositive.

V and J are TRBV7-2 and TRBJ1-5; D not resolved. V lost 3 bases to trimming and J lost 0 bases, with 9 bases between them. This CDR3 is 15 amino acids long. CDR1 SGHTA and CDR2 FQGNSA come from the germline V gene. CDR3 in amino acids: CASSLGLISNQPQHF. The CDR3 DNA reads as TGTGCCAGCAGCTTGGGCCTAATTAGCAATCAGCCCCAGCATTTT.

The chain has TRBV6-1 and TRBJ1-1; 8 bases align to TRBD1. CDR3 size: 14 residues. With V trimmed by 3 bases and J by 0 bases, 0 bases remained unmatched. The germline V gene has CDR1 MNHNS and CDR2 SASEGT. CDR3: CASSDRGLNTEAFF. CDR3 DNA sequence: TGTGCCAGCAGTGACAGGGGGCTGAACACTGAAGCTTTCTTT.

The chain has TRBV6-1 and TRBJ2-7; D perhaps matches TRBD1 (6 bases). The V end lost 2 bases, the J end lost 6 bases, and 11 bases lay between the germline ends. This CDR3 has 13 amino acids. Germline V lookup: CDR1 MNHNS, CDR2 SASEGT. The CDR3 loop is CASSESVGGEQYF. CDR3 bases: TGTGCCAGCAGTGAAAGCGTAGGGGGCGAGCAGTACTTC.

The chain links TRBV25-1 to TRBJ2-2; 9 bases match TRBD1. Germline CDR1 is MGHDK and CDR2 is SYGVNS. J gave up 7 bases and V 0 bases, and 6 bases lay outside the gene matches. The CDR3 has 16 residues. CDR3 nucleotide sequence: TGTGCCAGCAGTGAATACGGGACAGGGCCGGTCGGGGAGCTGTTTTTT. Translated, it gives CASSEYGTGPVGELFF.

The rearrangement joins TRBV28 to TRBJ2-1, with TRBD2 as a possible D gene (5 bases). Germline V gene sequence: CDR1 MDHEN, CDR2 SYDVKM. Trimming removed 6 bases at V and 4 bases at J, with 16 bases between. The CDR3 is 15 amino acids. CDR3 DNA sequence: TGTGCCAGCAGGACAAAGGACTGGTATTACAATGAGCAGTTCTTC. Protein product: CASRTKDWYYNEQFF.

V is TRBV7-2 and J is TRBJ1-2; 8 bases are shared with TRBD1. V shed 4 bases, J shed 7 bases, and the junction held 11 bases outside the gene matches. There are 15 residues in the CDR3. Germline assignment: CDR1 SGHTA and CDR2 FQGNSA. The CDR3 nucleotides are TGTGCCAGCAGCTCCCTACCAGGGGGCATGGGTGGCTACACCTTC. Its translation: CASSSLPGGMGGYTF.

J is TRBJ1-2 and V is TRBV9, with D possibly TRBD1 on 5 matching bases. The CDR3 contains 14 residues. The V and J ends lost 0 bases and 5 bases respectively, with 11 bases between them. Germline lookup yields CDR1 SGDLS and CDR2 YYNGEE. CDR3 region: CASSVAEQGYGYTF. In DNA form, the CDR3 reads TGTGCCAGCAGCGTAGCTGAGCAGGGATATGGCTACACCTTC.

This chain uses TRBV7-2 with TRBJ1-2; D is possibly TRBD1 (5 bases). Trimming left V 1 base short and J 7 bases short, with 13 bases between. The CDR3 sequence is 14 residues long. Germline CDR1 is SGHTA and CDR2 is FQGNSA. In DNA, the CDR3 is TGTGCCAGCAGCTTAGTCGCCAGGGTATCTGGCTACACCTTC. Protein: CASSLVARVSGYTF.

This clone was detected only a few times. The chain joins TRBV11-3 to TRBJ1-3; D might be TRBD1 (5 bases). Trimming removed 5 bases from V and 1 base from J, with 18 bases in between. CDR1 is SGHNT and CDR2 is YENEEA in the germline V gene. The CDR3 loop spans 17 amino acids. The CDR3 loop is CASSRGIQGSSGNTIYF. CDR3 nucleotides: TGTGCCAGCAGCAGGGGTATTCAGGGTTCGTCTGGAAACACCATATATTTT.

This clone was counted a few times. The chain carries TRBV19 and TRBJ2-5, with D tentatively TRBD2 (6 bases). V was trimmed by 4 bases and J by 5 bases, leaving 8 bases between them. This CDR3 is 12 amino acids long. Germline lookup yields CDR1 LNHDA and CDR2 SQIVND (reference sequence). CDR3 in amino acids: CASSNRGETQYF. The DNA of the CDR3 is TGTGCCAGTAGTAACCGGGGGGAGACCCAGTACTTC.

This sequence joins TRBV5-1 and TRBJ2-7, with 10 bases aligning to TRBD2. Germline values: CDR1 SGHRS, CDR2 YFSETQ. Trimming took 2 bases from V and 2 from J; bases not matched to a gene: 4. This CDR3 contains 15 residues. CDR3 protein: CASSLTSGTPYEQYF. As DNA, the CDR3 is TGCGCCAGCAGCTTAACTAGCGGGACCCCCTACGAGCAGTACTTC.

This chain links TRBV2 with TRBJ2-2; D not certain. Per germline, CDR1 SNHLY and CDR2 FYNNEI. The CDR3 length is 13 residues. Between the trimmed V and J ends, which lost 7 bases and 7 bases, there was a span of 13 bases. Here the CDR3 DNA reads TGTGCCAGCAATACGCGCCGGGTCGGGGAGCTGTTTTTT. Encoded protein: CASNTRRVGELFF.

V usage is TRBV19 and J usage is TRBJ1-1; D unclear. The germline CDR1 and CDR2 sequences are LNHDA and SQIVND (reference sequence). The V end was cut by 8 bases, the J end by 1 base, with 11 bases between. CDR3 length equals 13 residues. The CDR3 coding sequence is TGTGCCAGTCACGACTTAGGGAACACTGAAGCTTTCTTT. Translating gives CASHDLGNTEAFF. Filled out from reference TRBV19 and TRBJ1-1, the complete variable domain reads DGGITQSPKYLFRKEGQNVTLSCEQNLNHDAMYWYRQDPGQGLRLIYYSQIVNDFQKGDIAEGYSVSREKKESFPLTVTSAQKNPTAFYLCASHDLGNTEAFFGQGTRLTVV.

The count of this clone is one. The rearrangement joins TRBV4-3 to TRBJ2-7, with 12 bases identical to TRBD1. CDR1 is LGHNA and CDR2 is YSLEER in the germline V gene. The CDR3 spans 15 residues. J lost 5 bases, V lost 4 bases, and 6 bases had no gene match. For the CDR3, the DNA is TGCGCCAGCAGCCCCGGGACAGGGGGCTCTCACGAGCAGTACTTC. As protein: CASSPGTGGSHEQYF.